This paragraph covers one T cell receptor (beta chain) sequence. Sequenced by immunoSEQ multiplex PCR; TCRdb stores in-frame clones only, minus some. The sample shows 13,000 to 15,000 clones, roughly two thirds of them seen only once. The data belong to a study of T cells after somatic rescue of genetic block. The CDR3 covers 16 residues. V gave up 0 bases and J gave up 3 bases; unmatched junction bases: 6. CDR1 is SGHKS, CDR2 YYEKEE, per germline (reference sequence). The receptor was derived from a man between 18 and 29 years old. The chain combines TRBV5-5 with TRBJ1-2; 9 nucleotides agree with TRBD1. The sample was peripheral blood mononuclear cells (PBMCs). CDR3 protein: CASSLGRDRVYYGYTF. The DNA for the CDR3 is TGTGCCAGCAGCTTGGGGAGGGACAGGGTATACTATGGCTACACCTTC.